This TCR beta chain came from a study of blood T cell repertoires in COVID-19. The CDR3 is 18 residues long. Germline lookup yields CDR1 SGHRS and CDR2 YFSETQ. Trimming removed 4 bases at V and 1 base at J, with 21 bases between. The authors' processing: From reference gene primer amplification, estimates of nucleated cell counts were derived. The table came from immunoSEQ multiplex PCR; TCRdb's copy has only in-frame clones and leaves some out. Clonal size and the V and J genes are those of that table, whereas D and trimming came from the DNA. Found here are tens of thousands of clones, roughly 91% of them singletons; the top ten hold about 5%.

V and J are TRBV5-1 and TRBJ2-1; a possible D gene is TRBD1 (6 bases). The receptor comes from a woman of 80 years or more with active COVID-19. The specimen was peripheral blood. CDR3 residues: CASSNILGTGMSYNEQFF. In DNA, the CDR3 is TGCGCCAGCAGCAATATTTTGGGCACAGGGATGTCCTACAATGAGCAGTTCTTC.